This TCR beta chain is drawn from a study of CD8+ T cells in alopecia areata. Study in general: For 6 to 18 months, tofacitinib was taken, and 6 months off drug followed. Study results and caveats: Sequence data from scalp samples additionally include resident alphabeta T cells of normal skin. Affected lesional scalp, above all in alopecia totalis/universalis, was more clonal than normal scalp.

In the case of this clone: What it recognizes is unknown.

V was clipped by 0 bases and J by 9 bases, with 12 bases between them. The CDR3 extends over 14 amino acids. Germline V CDR1 and CDR2: LGHNA, YNFKEQ. RNA was isolated and reverse transcribed to cDNA, the sequencing template. Sequencing used immunoSEQ multiplex PCR; TCRdb keeps in-frame clones, though not all of them. The sample has hundreds of thousands of clones; approximately 61% are singletons. The sample was CD4+ T cells sorted from blood, taken at week 0. The TCR comes from a human donor with alopecia areata. The chain is built from TRBV4-2 and TRBJ2-1; a possible D gene is TRBD2 (5 bases). The DNA of the CDR3 is TGTGCCAGCAGCCAAGAGGGGAGCGATACTGAGCAGTTCTTC. Translation: CASSQEGSDTEQFF.